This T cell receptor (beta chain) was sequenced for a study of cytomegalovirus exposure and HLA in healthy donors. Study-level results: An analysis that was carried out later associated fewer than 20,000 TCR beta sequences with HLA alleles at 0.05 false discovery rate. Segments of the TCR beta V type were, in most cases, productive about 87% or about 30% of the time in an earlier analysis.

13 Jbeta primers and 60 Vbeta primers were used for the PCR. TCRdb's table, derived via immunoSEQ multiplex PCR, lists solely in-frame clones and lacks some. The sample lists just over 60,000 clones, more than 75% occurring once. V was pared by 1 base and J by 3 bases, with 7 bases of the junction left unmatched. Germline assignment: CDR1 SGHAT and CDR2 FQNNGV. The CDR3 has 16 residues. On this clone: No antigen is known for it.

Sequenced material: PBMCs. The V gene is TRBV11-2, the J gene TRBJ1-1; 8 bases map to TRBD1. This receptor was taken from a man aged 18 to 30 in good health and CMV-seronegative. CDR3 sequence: CASSLGGRGRDTEAFF. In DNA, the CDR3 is TGTGCCAGCAGCTTAGGAGGCAGGGGGCGCGACACTGAAGCTTTCTTT.